A selection of T cell receptor beta chains follows, all from one sample in a study of CD4 and CD8 cells across lung adenocarcinoma regions. TCRdb used MiXCR to reprocess the PCR reads, holding one entry per CDR3 protein. Seen here are 12,000 or so distinct CDR3 sequences, 53% observed once, and the top ten hold 30% to 40%. The sample comprised CD8+ T cells from the center of a lung tumor. These receptors all come from a female donor with lung adenocarcinoma. The CD4 and CD8 labels of this study may be unreliable. The CDR3 runs from the conserved cysteine through the conserved F or W. Fields, in order: D gene, clone size, V gene, J gene, CDR3 DNA, CDR3 protein. D genes are given only for firm matches. The listing skips clone size in some rows; elsewhere it reads once, few, many or a size class.

d_gene: .
abundance: .
v_gene: TRBV4-1
j_gene: TRBJ1-2
CDR3nt: TGCGCCAGCAGCCTCGGCGGGGGCTATGGCTACACCTTC
CDR3aa: CASSLGGGYGYTF

d_gene: TRBD2
abundance: many
v_gene: TRBV5-1
j_gene: TRBJ2-3
CDR3nt: TGCGCCAGCAGCCCGGGACTAGCGGGGGGGTTTACAGATACGCAGTATTTT
CDR3aa: CASSPGLAGGFTDTQYF

d_gene: .
abundance: few
v_gene: TRBV4-2
j_gene: TRBJ2-1
CDR3nt: TGTGCCAGCAGCCGGGGGCACTCGGGGGAATACAATGAGCAGTTCTTC
CDR3aa: CASSRGHSGEYNEQFF

d_gene: TRBD1
abundance: .
v_gene: TRBV10-3
j_gene: TRBJ2-3
CDR3nt: TGTGCAGGACAGGCTTTATCTTCAGATACGCAGTATTTT
CDR3aa: CAGQALSSDTQYF

d_gene: .
abundance: medium-sized
v_gene: TRBV10-1
j_gene: TRBJ2-1
CDR3nt: TGCGCCAGCAGTGAGTTGGGGGGGGCGACCTACAATGAGCAGTTCTTC
CDR3aa: CASSELGGATYNEQFF

d_gene: .
abundance: .
v_gene: TRBV6-1
j_gene: TRBJ2-3
CDR3nt: TGTGCCAGCAGTGACGACAGAATCCTCTCAGATACGCAGTATTTT
CDR3aa: CASSDDRILSDTQYF

d_gene: TRBD1
abundance: .
v_gene: TRBV27
j_gene: TRBJ1-1
CDR3nt: TGTGCCAGCCGTTTTCGCGGGACAGACAGATACACTGAAGCTTTCTTT
CDR3aa: CASRFRGTDRYTEAFF

d_gene: TRBD1
abundance: .
v_gene: TRBV6-1
j_gene: TRBJ1-2
CDR3nt: TGTGCCAGCAGTCTTACAGGGGCATATGGCTACACCTTC
CDR3aa: CASSLTGAYGYTF

d_gene: TRBD2
abundance: medium-sized
v_gene: TRBV25-1
j_gene: TRBJ2-1
CDR3nt: TGTGCCAGCAGTTCTAGCGGGGGGGCATTGGGTGAGCAGTTCTTC
CDR3aa: CASSSSGGALGEQFF

d_gene: .
abundance: once
v_gene: TRBV6-1
j_gene: TRBJ2-3
CDR3nt: TGTGCCAGCAAGGCGAGGATGGGGGTGGAAAACACGCAGTACTTT
CDR3aa: CASKARMGVENTQYF

d_gene: TRBD1
abundance: medium-sized
v_gene: TRBV27
j_gene: TRBJ2-3
CDR3nt: TGTGCCAGCAGAAGACAGGGGTCAGATACGCAGTATTTT
CDR3aa: CASRRQGSDTQYF

d_gene: TRBD2
abundance: medium-sized
v_gene: TRBV6-1
j_gene: TRBJ2-5
CDR3nt: TGTGCCAGCAGTGTAGCTAGCGGGGGAGTTCAAGAGACCCAGTACTTC
CDR3aa: CASSVASGGVQETQYF

d_gene: .
abundance: once
v_gene: TRBV6-1
j_gene: TRBJ2-3
CDR3nt: TGTGCCAGCAGCCAGACGGGGCTGTGTAGCAAAAATACGCAGTATTTT
CDR3aa: CASSQTGLCSKNTQYF

d_gene: .
abundance: .
v_gene: TRBV6-1
j_gene: TRBJ2-1
CDR3nt: TGTGCCAGCAGTAGCAGGGGTGAGCAGTTCTTC
CDR3aa: CASSSRGEQFF

d_gene: TRBD1
abundance: few
v_gene: TRBV27
j_gene: TRBJ2-1
CDR3nt: TGTGCCAGCAGCTTCCGGGACAGGGTGGGCAATGAGCAGTTCTTC
CDR3aa: CASSFRDRVGNEQFF

d_gene: .
abundance: medium-sized
v_gene: TRBV6-1
j_gene: TRBJ1-4
CDR3nt: TGTGCCAGCAGTGGTGGGGGGACTAATGAAAAACTGTTTTTT
CDR3aa: CASSGGGTNEKLFF

d_gene: .
abundance: .
v_gene: TRBV6-1
j_gene: TRBJ2-2
CDR3nt: .
CDR3aa: CASSEGLQVWVGTGAQFF

d_gene: TRBD2
abundance: few
v_gene: TRBV11-3
j_gene: TRBJ2-1
CDR3nt: TGTGCCAGCAGCTCTAATAGCGGGGGGGCCGGGGATGAGCAGTTCTTC
CDR3aa: CASSSNSGGAGDEQFF

d_gene: .
abundance: once
v_gene: TRBV7-3
j_gene: TRBJ2-3
CDR3nt: TGTGCCAGCGGCTTCGGGGCCCAAAGCCAAGATACGCAGTATTTT
CDR3aa: CASGFGAQSQDTQYF

d_gene: TRBD2
abundance: .
v_gene: TRBV6-1
j_gene: TRBJ2-5
CDR3nt: TGTGCCAGCACGGCTAGCGGGCGCCGAGACCCAGATACCCAGTACTTC
CDR3aa: CASTASGRRDPDTQYF

d_gene: .
abundance: medium-sized
v_gene: TRBV27
j_gene: TRBJ2-1
CDR3nt: TGTGCCAGCAGTGCGTCCAGCTACAATGAGCAGTTCTTC
CDR3aa: CASSASSYNEQFF

d_gene: .
abundance: few
v_gene: TRBV6-1
j_gene: TRBJ2-1
CDR3nt: TGTGCCAGCAGTGAAGGGACAGTTAATGAGCAGTTCTTC
CDR3aa: CASSEGTVNEQFF

d_gene: .
abundance: few
v_gene: TRBV6-1
j_gene: TRBJ1-2
CDR3nt: TGTGCCAGCAGTGAAGCGGTTGGGGGAGATAACTATGGCTACACCTTC
CDR3aa: CASSEAVGGDNYGYTF

d_gene: TRBD1
abundance: .
v_gene: TRBV6-1
j_gene: TRBJ2-3
CDR3nt: TGTGCCAGCAGAGGGACAGGGTTCTCAACGGATACGCAGTATTTT
CDR3aa: CASRGTGFSTDTQYF

d_gene: .
abundance: .
v_gene: TRBV6-1
j_gene: TRBJ1-1
CDR3nt: TGTGCCAGCAGTCCCCCGGGACCGATAATCATCCTTGAAGCTTTCTTT
CDR3aa: CASSPPGPIIILEAFF

d_gene: .
abundance: .
v_gene: TRBV6-1
j_gene: TRBJ2-2
CDR3nt: TGTGCCAGCAAACGGGAACAGGCCCTAGCCGGGGAGCTGTTTTTT
CDR3aa: CASKREQALAGELFF

d_gene: .
abundance: few
v_gene: TRBV7-2
j_gene: TRBJ1-2
CDR3nt: TGTGCCAGCAGGGAGGACGGATTGAGTTGGGGCTACACCTTC
CDR3aa: CASREDGLSWGYTF

d_gene: TRBD2
abundance: .
v_gene: TRBV10-2
j_gene: TRBJ2-5
CDR3nt: TGCGCCAGCAAGTTTCAGCGGGGCTTACAAGAGACCCAGTACTTC
CDR3aa: CASKFQRGLQETQYF

d_gene: TRBD2
abundance: few
v_gene: TRBV6-1
j_gene: TRBJ2-3
CDR3nt: TGTGCCAGCAGTGCGACTAGCGGGGCACCCATACTCACAGATACGCAGTATTTT
CDR3aa: CASSATSGAPILTDTQYF

d_gene: .
abundance: few
v_gene: TRBV27
j_gene: TRBJ2-3
CDR3nt: TGTGCCAGCAGTTTATCGGCACAGGGTTTTTTTGCAGATACGCAGTATTTT
CDR3aa: CASSLSAQGFFADTQYF

d_gene: TRBD1
abundance: .
v_gene: TRBV10-2
j_gene: TRBJ2-7
CDR3nt: TGCGCCAGCAGGGTATACAGGGGGCAGGGCAACGAGCAGTACTTC
CDR3aa: CASRVYRGQGNEQYF

d_gene: .
abundance: few
v_gene: TRBV30
j_gene: TRBJ2-1
CDR3nt: TGTGCCTGGAGCAACTACAATGAGCAGTTCTTC
CDR3aa: CAWSNYNEQFF

d_gene: .
abundance: .
v_gene: TRBV6-1
j_gene: TRBJ1-5
CDR3nt: TGTGCCAGCAGCCTGGACGGGTATAGCAATCAGCCCCAGCATTTT
CDR3aa: CASSLDGYSNQPQHF

d_gene: TRBD2
abundance: .
v_gene: TRBV6-1
j_gene: TRBJ2-5
CDR3nt: TGTGCCAGCAGTCCCCGGATGGAGCGGGGGGTTTATGTGACCCAGTACTTC
CDR3aa: CASSPRMERGVYVTQYF

d_gene: .
abundance: few
v_gene: TRBV7-2
j_gene: TRBJ2-3
CDR3nt: TGTGCCAGCAGCCCAACCCGCCAACAGTATTTT
CDR3aa: CASSPTRQQYF

d_gene: .
abundance: medium-sized
v_gene: TRBV6-1
j_gene: TRBJ1-4
CDR3nt: TGTGCCAGCAGTGGCAACGATGAAAAACTGTTTTTT
CDR3aa: CASSGNDEKLFF

d_gene: TRBD2
abundance: .
v_gene: TRBV7-2
j_gene: TRBJ2-3
CDR3nt: TGTGCCAGCAGCCTACTAGCGGGCTACCAAGAGACCCAGTACTTT
CDR3aa: CASSLLAGYQETQYF

d_gene: .
abundance: few
v_gene: TRBV6-1
j_gene: TRBJ2-1
CDR3nt: TGTGCCAGCAGCCCTAACTTAGCTCTCCACAATGAGCAGTTCTTC
CDR3aa: CASSPNLALHNEQFF

d_gene: TRBD2
abundance: few
v_gene: TRBV6-5
j_gene: TRBJ2-2
CDR3nt: TGTGCCAGCAGTTACCTAAAACGGGGGAGGGGAGGTACCGGGGAGCTGTTTTTT
CDR3aa: CASSYLKRGRGGTGELFF

d_gene: .
abundance: .
v_gene: TRBV10-1
j_gene: TRBJ2-7
CDR3nt: TGCGCCAGCAGTGAAGGAGCTACGGGGGACGAGCAGTACTTC
CDR3aa: CASSEGATGDEQYF

d_gene: TRBD2
abundance: once
v_gene: TRBV7-2
j_gene: TRBJ2-5
CDR3nt: TGTGCCAGCAACATAGCGGGGGGGCTCGGGGAGACCCAGTACTTC
CDR3aa: CASNIAGGLGETQYF

d_gene: .
abundance: .
v_gene: TRBV6-1
j_gene: TRBJ1-1
CDR3nt: TGTGCCAGCAGTGATCCAACCGAGTATGAAGCTTTCTTT
CDR3aa: CASSDPTEYEAFF

d_gene: TRBD2
abundance: .
v_gene: TRBV6-1
j_gene: TRBJ2-1
CDR3nt: TGTGCCAGCAGGGAGACTAGCGGGAGTAATGAGCAGTTCTTC
CDR3aa: CASRETSGSNEQFF

d_gene: .
abundance: .
v_gene: TRBV6-5
j_gene: TRBJ2-5
CDR3nt: TGTGCCAGCAGTTACTCGAGGATCCAAGAGACCCAGTACTTC
CDR3aa: CASSYSRIQETQYF

d_gene: .
abundance: .
v_gene: TRBV10-3
j_gene: TRBJ1-2
CDR3nt: TGTGCCATCAGTGATTCTTTTGGCTACACCTTC
CDR3aa: CAISDSFGYTF

d_gene: .
abundance: many
v_gene: TRBV4-1
j_gene: TRBJ2-3
CDR3nt: TGCGCCAGCAGCCAAGAAGGATTAGATACGCAGTATTTT
CDR3aa: CASSQEGLDTQYF

d_gene: .
abundance: once
v_gene: TRBV6-1
j_gene: TRBJ1-4
CDR3nt: TGTGCCAGCAGATCACTGGGCGGTTTGAGTGAAAAACTGTTTTTT
CDR3aa: CASRSLGGLSEKLFF

d_gene: .
abundance: .
v_gene: TRBV6-4
j_gene: TRBJ1-1
CDR3nt: TGTGCCAGCAGACCGGGACCATCCTCCGGCGGGGCTTTCTTT
CDR3aa: CASRPGPSSGGAFF

d_gene: TRBD1
abundance: .
v_gene: TRBV6-2/TRBV6-3
j_gene: TRBJ1-1
CDR3nt: TGTGCCAGCAGTTACCATACCGGGACAGGGGGCGGGAACACTGAAGCTTTCTTT
CDR3aa: CASSYHTGTGGGNTEAFF

d_gene: .
abundance: .
v_gene: TRBV10-2
j_gene: TRBJ2-2
CDR3nt: TGCGCCAGCAGTGAGCTGTTCACCGGGGAGCTGTTTTTT
CDR3aa: CASSELFTGELFF

d_gene: TRBD1
abundance: .
v_gene: TRBV10-3
j_gene: TRBJ2-7
CDR3nt: TGTGCCAACAGGGGAACTGGCGCCTACGAGCAGTACTTC
CDR3aa: CANRGTGAYEQYF